One and the same sample provided the 11 T cell receptor beta chains below, sequenced in a study of T cell clonality in common variable immunodeficiency. Method: immunoSEQ multiplex PCR; TCRdb's copy keeps in-frame clones and lacks some. The sample yields around 29,000 clones, without any singletons. The sequenced sample was peripheral blood mononuclear cells. These receptors were taken from a person aged 18 to 69 in good health.

Many counts were recorded for this clone. The observed sequence ends 3 residues before the CDR3 terminus, with the missing tail filled in from the germline J gene. V is TRBV29-1 and J is TRBJ2-5; TRBD1 agrees at 7 bases. This CDR3 is 12 amino acids long. Germline values: CDR1 SQVTM, CDR2 ANQGSEA. V trimming: 6 bases; J trimming: 1 base; junction bases outside the gene matches: 2. CDR3 sequence: CSVGDSQETQYF. CDR3 DNA (partial): TGCAGCGTCGGGGACAGCCAAGAGACC. Combining the CDR3 with reference TRBV29-1 and TRBJ2-5 gives the whole variable domain SAVISQKPSRDICQRGTSLTIQCQVDSQVTMMFWYRQQPGQSLTLIATANQGSEATYESGFVIDKFPISRPNLTFSTLTVSNMSPEDSSIYLCSVGDSQETQYFGPGTRLLVL.

This clone was seen ten or more times. The read ends 3 residues shy of where the CDR3 ends; the end is completed using the germline J gene. The rearrangement joins TRBV20-1 to TRBJ2-7; 7 nucleotides match TRBD2. The CDR3 has 17 amino acids. The germline gives CDR1 DFQATT, CDR2 SNEGSKA (reference sequence). V was clipped by 7 bases and J by 3 bases; unmatched bases: 21. The CDR3 sequence is CSVGRDYPQCINYEQYF. The part of the CDR3 DNA that was read is TGCAGTGTCGGTCGGGACTACCCACAATGTATCAACTACGAG.

This clone was recorded many times. The CDR3 end lies 3 residues beyond the end of the read and is filled in from the germline J gene. The rearrangement uses TRBV7-6 and TRBJ2-2; a weak D match, TRBD1 (5 bases). The V gene's germline CDR1 is SGHVS and CDR2 FNYEAQ. The CDR3 is made up of 13 amino acids. V lost 1 base, J lost 10 bases, and 10 bases lay in between. The CDR3 sequence is CASSLVGAEELFF. The CDR3 DNA, read in part, is TGTGCCAGCAGCTTAGTAGGGGCAGAGGAG.

About this clone itself: The CDR3 end is not reached by the read, which stops 3 residues before it; the germline J gene fills it in. The chain carries TRBV18 and TRBJ2-3; D may be TRBD1 (5 bases). From germline, CDR1 is KGHSH and CDR2 LQKENI. The CDR3 extends over 16 amino acids. The CDR3 loop reads CASSPTQVGGNQPQYF. The sequenced part of the CDR3 DNA is TGTGCCAGCTCCCCGACACAGGTCGGTGGCAATCAGCCG.

This clone was detected ten times or more. The read finishes 3 residues shy of the CDR3 end, and the germline J gene is used to complete it. The chain couples TRBV5-1 to TRBJ2-3, with a possible D match to TRBD2 (7 bases). The CDR3 length is 15 residues. CDR1 and CDR2 (germline): SGHRS, YFSETQ. The CDR3 is CASSLNWGGQETQYF. The sequenced CDR3 bases are TGCGCCAGCAGCTTGAATTGGGGGGGCCAAGAGACG.

This clone was picked up many times. The read gets to within 3 residues of the CDR3 end, and the germline J gene fills in the rest. The rearrangement uses TRBV7-9 and TRBJ1-6; D is unclear. The V end was cut by 4 bases, the J end by 1 base, with 8 bases between. CDR1 and CDR2 from the germline V gene are SEHNR and FQNEAQ (reference sequence). CDR3 size: 15 residues. CDR3 DNA (partial): TGTGCCAGCAGCTCCCCCCAATCCTATAATTCACCC. Encoded protein: CASSSPQSYNSP. In full, the CDR3 reads CASSSPQSYNSPLHF.

This clone was detected many times. Read sequence stops 3 residues before the CDR3 end, and the germline J gene provides the missing end. The J gene is TRBJ1-2, the V gene TRBV30; D is possibly TRBD1 (5 bases). The CDR3 has 13 amino acids. Germline CDR1 GTSNPN, CDR2 SVGIG (reference sequence). V was pared by 8 bases and J by 2 bases, with 15 bases between. Incomplete CDR3 DNA: TGTGCCGGGGGGGACGTCTTAAACTATGGC. This sequence encodes CAGGDVLNYG. The CDR3 reads in full as CAGGDVLNYGYTF.

This clone has more than one count but fewer than ten. Read data end 3 residues before the CDR3 end; the end is taken from the germline J gene. This chain connects TRBV5-1 to TRBJ2-2; D gene ambiguous. Trimming removed 0 bases at V and 0 bases at J, with 9 bases between. The CDR3 spans 16 residues. Germline CDR1 and CDR2: SGHRS and YFSETQ. The part of the CDR3 DNA that was read is TGCGCCAGCAGCTTGGTTCCACAAACGAACACCGGGGAG. It codes for CASSLVPQTNTGE. From start to end, the CDR3 is CASSLVPQTNTGELFF.

This clone was recorded many times. The sequenced fragment ends 3 residues before the CDR3 boundary, so the rest is inferred from the germline J gene. J is TRBJ1-1 and V is TRBV30; 8 nucleotides align to TRBD1. The CDR3 is made up of 15 amino acids. Trimming cost V 0 bases and J 1 base; bases outside gene matches: 4. Germline CDR1 and CDR2: GTSNPN and SVGIG (reference sequence). The CDR3 bases that were read are TGTGCCTGGAGTGTACTAACAGGGGGGAACACTGAA. Translated: CAWSVLTGGNTE. The whole CDR3 is CAWSVLTGGNTEAFF.

This clone was picked up many times. The read gets to within 3 residues of the CDR3 end, and the germline J gene fills in the rest. V gene TRBV5-1 combines with J gene TRBJ1-1; TRBD1 agrees at 7 bases. Germline V gene sequence: CDR1 SGHRS, CDR2 YFSETQ. This CDR3 is built from 13 residues. The V and J ends lost 3 bases and 3 bases, in that order; junction bases with no gene match: 2. The sequenced part of the CDR3 DNA is TGCGCCAGCAGCTACACAGGGGACACTGAA. Residues: CASSYTGDTE. The whole CDR3 region reads CASSYTGDTEAFF.

This clone showed up many times. CDR3 region: CSALPAGDYNEQFF. CDR3 bases read: TGCAGTGCCCTGCCAGCGGGAGACTACAATGAG. This chain connects TRBV20-1 to TRBJ2-1; 8 bases fit TRBD2. Coverage ceases 3 residues before the CDR3 finishes, and the germline J gene fills in the end. V shed 6 bases and J 3 bases; nucleotides not matched to a gene: 7. The CDR3 totals 14 residues. Germline CDR1 and CDR2: DFQATT and SNEGSKA (reference sequence).